This is a list of T cell receptor beta chains from one sample in a study of blood T cells in healthy people across ages. TCRdb used MiXCR to reprocess the 5' RACE reads, holding one entry per CDR3 protein. The data show about 1.8 million distinct CDR3 sequences, 40% to 55% seen once. The source material was blood. Receptors originate from a middle-aged woman in good health. The CDR3 runs from the conserved cysteine through the conserved F or W. The D gene is left open where the match is weak. Only some rows state a clone size, as once, few, many or a class for expanded clones.

D | J | size | V | DNA | CDR3
NA | TRBJ1-6 | few | TRBV4-3 | TGCGCCAGCAGCCAAGATTTAGGGGGGGCAGGCTCCTATAATTCACCCCTCCACTTT | CASSQDLGGAGSYNSPLHF
NA | TRBJ1-1 | NA | TRBV21-1 | TGTGCCAGCAGCAAAGACGACAGGTGCGAGGACACTGAAGCTTTCTTT | CASSKDDRCEDTEAFF
NA | TRBJ2-2 | NA | TRBV5-8 | TGTGCCAGCCCAGTAAGGGTCCGACTCGGGGAGCTGTTTTTT | CASPVRVRLGELFF
NA | TRBJ2-1 | NA | TRBV9 | TGTGCCAGCAGCCCGCGGGGGCGGAAATACAATGAGCAGTTCTTC | CASSPRGRKYNEQFF
TRBD2 | TRBJ2-5 | NA | TRBV2 | TGTGCCAGCAGTCGTAACGGGGGGAGAGAGACCCAGTACTTC | CASSRNGGRETQYF
TRBD1 | TRBJ2-3 | NA | TRBV5-1 | TGCGCCAGCAGCGCCGGACAGGGTTTAGATACGCAGTATTTT | CASSAGQGLDTQYF
TRBD1 | TRBJ1-6 | NA | TRBV6-6 | TGTGCCAGCAGTACGGGACAGTATAATTCACCCCTCCACTTT | CASSTGQYNSPLHF
TRBD2 | TRBJ2-5 | NA | TRBV7-9 | TGTGCCAGCAGACATGGACTAGCGGGAGAAGAGACCCAGTACTTC | CASRHGLAGEETQYF
TRBD1 | TRBJ2-7 | few | TRBV20-1 | TGCAGTGCTAGTATGGCCGGGACAGGGAGCCCCGAGCAGTACTTC | CSASMAGTGSPEQYF
NA | TRBJ1-2 | NA | TRBV7-6 | TGTGCCAGCAGCTTACCAAAAGATAAGGGAACAGGGAAGGACTATGGCTACACCTTC | CASSLPKDKGTGKDYGYTF
NA | TRBJ1-5 | NA | TRBV6-6 | TGTGCCAGCAGTTACGAGGGAGGGCAGCATTTT | CASSYEGGQHF
TRBD2 | TRBJ2-1 | few | TRBV20-1 | TGCAGTTGGGGGGGGATTAGCTCCTACAATGAGCAGTTCTTC | CSWGGISSYNEQFF
NA | TRBJ2-1 | NA | TRBV6-6 | TGTGCCAGCACCGACCCCACCAATGAGCAGTTCTTC | CASTDPTNEQFF
TRBD2 | TRBJ2-5 | once | TRBV5-1 | TGCGCCAGCAGCTTTTTTTCCCAGCGGGGCTCCTACAATGAGCAGTACTTC | CASSFFSQRGSYNEQYF
TRBD1 | TRBJ2-7 | NA | TRBV6-1 | TGTGCCAGCAGTGAGGACAGGCCCCCCTGCGAGCAGTACTTC | CASSEDRPPCEQYF
NA | TRBJ2-3 | NA | TRBV14 | TGTGCCAGCAGCCAAGGAGTAAGGCAGTATTTT | CASSQGVRQYF
NA | TRBJ2-7 | NA | TRBV20-1 | TGCAGTGCTAGGAATCAGGAGCTTTACGAGCAGTACTTC | CSARNQELYEQYF
NA | TRBJ2-5 | few | TRBV4-1 | TGCGCCAGCAGTTCGGGTCCACGGGGCCCCTCCCAAGAGACCCAGTACTTC | CASSSGPRGPSQETQYF
NA | TRBJ2-5 | few | TRBV7-2 | TGTGCCAGCAGCCCGGGACCGCATCTCCAAGAGACCCAGTACTTC | CASSPGPHLQETQYF
TRBD1 | TRBJ1-1 | NA | TRBV9 | TGTGCCAGCAGCGAGAGACAGGGGGGAGAAGCTTTCTTT | CASSERQGGEAFF
TRBD2 | TRBJ2-1 | NA | TRBV29-1 | TGCAGCGTTGAGCAAAGCGGGGGGGCCTTCAATGAGCAGTTCTTC | CSVEQSGGAFNEQFF
TRBD1 | TRBJ2-1 | few | TRBV20-1 | TGCAGTGAGAGGGGGGACAGGGGGCGGCATGAGCAGTTCTTC | CSERGDRGRHEQFF
NA | TRBJ1-1 | once | TRBV11-1 | TGTGCCAGCAGCATAGGGTGGACCACTGAAGCTTTCTTT | CASSIGWTTEAFF
TRBD1 | TRBJ1-1 | NA | TRBV4-1 | TGCGCCGGATCCGGGACAGGGGTTAATGCTGGCACTGAAGCTTTCTTT | CAGSGTGVNAGTEAFF
NA | TRBJ2-2 | few | TRBV6-4 | TGTGCCAGCAGTGAGGGGGATGACGACACCGGGGAGCTGTTTTTT | CASSEGDDDTGELFF
NA | TRBJ1-2 | many | TRBV6-5 | TGTGCCAGCAGTTATACAGGGAACTATGGCTACACCTTC | CASSYTGNYGYTF
NA | TRBJ2-3 | many | TRBV24-1 | TGTGCCACCAGCCTTAGGACAACGGGAGATACGCAGTATTTT | CATSLRTTGDTQYF
NA | TRBJ2-7 | NA | TRBV6-6 | TGTGCCAGCAGGGACGCAGGGTTTTACGAGCAGTACTTC | CASRDAGFYEQYF
NA | TRBJ2-1 | NA | TRBV10-3 | TGTGCCATCAATCGGGACTTTTACAGTGAGCAGTTCTTC | CAINRDFYSEQFF
NA | TRBJ2-7 | NA | TRBV28 | TGTGCCAGCACCGAGACCGCGAGCTCCTACGAGCAGTACTTC | CASTETASSYEQYF
TRBD2 | TRBJ2-5 | NA | TRBV10-3 | TGTGCCATCAGTGACTCTAGCGGGGGGGCCGGAGAGACCCAGTACTTC | CAISDSSGGAGETQYF
TRBD1 | TRBJ1-2 | few | TRBV7-9 | TGTGCCAGCAGCCCCGGGGCGACAGGGGGCAGCTATGGCTACACCTTC | CASSPGATGGSYGYTF
NA | TRBJ2-4 | NA | TRBV12-3/TRBV12-4 | TGTGCCAGCAGTGTAGCAAGGAAAAACATTCAGTACTTC | CASSVARKNIQYF
NA | TRBJ1-1 | NA | TRBV7-2 | TGTGCCGGCAGCTTAGCGGGCAGTTCGGGTATTGGAGCTTTCTTT | CAGSLAGSSGIGAFF
NA | TRBJ2-1 | few | TRBV20-1 | TGCAGTGCTAGGCCGAACATTGTTGAGCAGTTCTTC | CSARPNIVEQFF
TRBD1 | TRBJ1-1 | NA | TRBV29-1 | TGCAGCGTCCGCCGGGACAGTCTCGGCACTGAAGCTTTCTTT | CSVRRDSLGTEAFF
TRBD2 | TRBJ2-7 | NA | TRBV20-1 | TGCAGTGCGGCTGGGCGGGGGGCTTCCTACGAGCAGTACTTC | CSAAGRGASYEQYF
TRBD2 | TRBJ2-1 | NA | TRBV6-2/TRBV6-3 | TGTGCCAGCAGTTACTCGACTTATAGCGGGGAGTTCTTC | CASSYSTYSGEFF
NA | TRBJ1-2 | few | TRBV6-2/TRBV6-3 | TGTGCCGGTGGGAAAGCTAACTATGGCTACACCTTC | CAGGKANYGYTF
NA | TRBJ2-3 | NA | TRBV9 | TGTGCCAGCAGCAATTCCCTAACTAGCACAGATACGCAGTATTTT | CASSNSLTSTDTQYF
TRBD2 | TRBJ2-3 | NA | TRBV12-3/TRBV12-4 | TGTGCCAGCAGAACCGGGACTAGCGGGGGAGCTAGCACAGATACGCAGTATTTT | CASRTGTSGGASTDTQYF
NA | TRBJ2-1 | NA | TRBV19 | TGTGCCAGTACACAGAGCAATGAGCAGTTCTTC | CASTQSNEQFF
TRBD2 | TRBJ2-1 | NA | TRBV9 | TGTGCCAGCAGCGTCCGGGGGGTTCGGGAGCAGTTCTTC | CASSVRGVREQFF
NA | TRBJ2-5 | many | TRBV7-2 | TGTGCCAGCAGCGCCGGACCGGGCAGGGAGACCCAGTACTTC | CASSAGPGRETQYF
NA | TRBJ2-3 | NA | TRBV20-1 | TGCAGTGCTAGAAAAGGGCTGAGCACAGATACGCAGTATTTT | CSARKGLSTDTQYF
NA | TRBJ2-2 | NA | TRBV7-9 | TGTGCCAGCAGCTTAAACAGAAGGAACACCGGGGAGCTGTTTTTT | CASSLNRRNTGELFF
NA | TRBJ1-1 | NA | TRBV27 | TGTGCCAGCAGTTTATCTAGGGCAGCTGAAGCTTTCTTT | CASSLSRAAEAFF
NA | TRBJ1-6 | NA | TRBV10-3 | TGTGCCATCAGTGAGTCCAGGACGTCAAATTCACCCCTCCACTTT | CAISESRTSNSPLHF
NA | TRBJ2-1 | NA | TRBV11-1 | TGTGCCAGCAGCTTAGTTGGCGAGTCTCGGAATGAGCAGTTCTTC | CASSLVGESRNEQFF
NA | TRBJ2-7 | NA | TRBV6-5 | TGTGCCAGCAGTTACCGGGCAGGGCTAGGCGAGCAGTACTTC | CASSYRAGLGEQYF
NA | TRBJ2-3 | NA | TRBV29-1 | TGCAGCGGGCACGCCGGGCCCATGGGGAATACGCAGTATTTT | CSGHAGPMGNTQYF
NA | TRBJ2-5 | many | TRBV7-9 | TGTGCCAGCAGCCCTCAGGCGTACCAAGAGACCCAGTACTTC | CASSPQAYQETQYF